The 20 T cell receptor beta chains presented below share a single source sample, sequenced in a study of early T cells in non-severe SARS-CoV-2 infection. Each CDR3 protein gets one entry after TCRdb re-called the 5' RACE reads with MiXCR. The sample has 60,000 to 75,000 distinct CDR3 sequences, roughly 12% seen once; the top ten hold 1.2% to 1.5%. Material: whole blood, obtained at baseline. The receptors stem from an adult who was a healthcare worker with PCR-confirmed SARS-CoV-2 infection or an uninfected control (not recorded which).

V and J are TRBV20-1 and TRBJ2-3; TRBD2 is a possible D gene (6 bases). The CDR3 is made up of 13 amino acids. Germline V CDR1 and CDR2: DFQATT, SNEGSKA (reference sequence). V lost 4 bases and J lost 0, with 8 bases in between. The CDR3 spells CSANSGSTDTQYF. For the CDR3, the DNA is TGCAGTGCTAACAGCGGGAGCACAGATACGCAGTATTTT.

V gene TRBV27 combines with J gene TRBJ1-1; 7 bases are a match to TRBD1. The V and J ends lost 5 bases and 7 bases, in that order; junction bases with no gene match: 4. From germline, CDR1 is MNHEY and CDR2 SMNVEV (reference sequence). The CDR3 is made up of 12 amino acids. The CDR3 DNA is TGTGCCAGCAGTCAATACAGGGGTGAAGCTTTCTTT. Protein sequence: CASSQYRGEAFF.

This clonotype has at least ten counts. The V gene is TRBV12-3 or TRBV12-4, the J gene TRBJ2-1; the D gene is possibly TRBD2 (6 bases). The V gene lost 6 bases and the J gene lost 10 bases, with 10 bases spanning the gap. CDR3 size: 11 residues. DNA for the CDR3: TGTGCCAGCAGCCCCGCGGGAGAGCAGTTCTTC. This sequence encodes CASSPAGEQFF.

The sample holds a few counts of this clonotype. The chain couples TRBV10-3 to TRBJ2-5; D remains unclear. In germline, CDR1 is ENHRY, CDR2 SYGVKD. CDR3 length: 14 amino acids. Trimming took off 3 bases at V and 0 bases at J, with 8 bases between the two ends. The CDR3 loop is CAISDSTNQETQYF. For the CDR3, the DNA is TGTGCCATCAGTGACTCGACAAACCAAGAGACCCAGTACTTC.

This clonotype was detected only a few times. The gene calls are TRBV7-2 and TRBJ2-7, with a weak D call TRBD2 (6 bases). Trimming pared 5 bases from V and 2 bases from J, leaving 13 bases between. The CDR3 extends over 14 amino acids. CDR1 and CDR2 from the germline V gene are SGHTA and FQGNSA. CDR3 sequence (DNA): TGTGCCAGCAGCGTAGGGACTCTTGCCTACGAGCAGTACTTC. The encoded protein is CASSVGTLAYEQYF.

The chain has TRBV11-2 and TRBJ2-7; TRBD1 matches at 12 bases. V was clipped by 5 bases and J by 3 bases; unmatched bases: 11. This CDR3 is 17 amino acids long. CDR1 is SGHAT and CDR2 is FQNNGV in the germline V gene. The CDR3 loop reads CASSAKSGTGGLYEQYF. CDR3 DNA: TGTGCCAGCAGCGCCAAATCCGGGACAGGGGGCCTCTACGAGCAGTACTTC. The full variable domain, rest sourced from reference TRBV11-2 and TRBJ2-7, is EAGVAQSPRYKIIEKRQSVAFWCNPISGHATLYWYQQILGQGPKLLIQFQNNGVVDDSQLPKDRFSAERLKGVDSTLKIQPAKLEDSAVYLCASSAKSGTGGLYEQYFGPGTRLTVT.

The V and J genes are TRBV7-7 and TRBJ2-3; tentative D call: TRBD2 (6 bases). The V end lost 1 base, the J end lost 3 bases, and 11 bases lay between the germline ends. Germline V gives CDR1 SSHAT, CDR2 FNYEAQ (reference sequence). This CDR3 region has 15 residues. The CDR3 loop is CASSLGMAGTDTQYF. DNA for the CDR3: TGTGCCAGCAGCTTAGGTATGGCGGGAACAGATACGCAGTATTTT. The complete variable domain, with remaining parts taken from reference TRBV7-7 and TRBJ2-3, reads GAGVSQSPRYKVTKRGQDVTLRCDPISSHATLYWYQQALGQGPEFLTYFNYEAQPDKSGLPSDRFSAERPEGSISTLTIQRTEQRDSAMYRCASSLGMAGTDTQYFGPGTRLTVL.

This clonotype was recorded at least ten times. This chain joins TRBV24-1 and TRBJ1-5; 7 bases map to TRBD1. Per the germline V gene, CDR1 is KGHDR and CDR2 is SFDVKD. V shed 9 bases and J 1 base; nucleotides not matched to a gene: 2. The CDR3 sequence is 13 residues long. The CDR3 loop reads CATAGQSNQPQHF. The CDR3 DNA sequence: TGTGCCACCGCGGGACAGAGCAATCAGCCCCAGCATTTT.

The chain has TRBV11-2 and TRBJ2-1; tentatively, D is TRBD1 (6 bases). The CDR3 covers 14 residues. The V and J ends lost 1 base and 8 bases respectively, with 12 bases between them. Germline V CDR1 and CDR2: SGHAT, FQNNGV. The CDR3 is CASSLVGAADEQFF. The DNA of the CDR3 is TGTGCCAGCAGCTTAGTGGGGGCGGCGGATGAGCAGTTCTTC.

This clonotype showed up just a few times. The chain is built from TRBV12-3 or TRBV12-4 and TRBJ1-1; a possible D gene is TRBD1 (6 bases). V lost 6 bases to trimming and J lost 0 bases, with 11 bases between them. The CDR3 is made up of 14 amino acids. Written as DNA, the CDR3 is TGTGCCAGCAGCCCGGACAGATTGAACACTGAAGCTTTCTTT. It translates to CASSPDRLNTEAFF.

V gene TRBV6-5 combines with J gene TRBJ2-3; 10 bases agree with TRBD1. V dropped 7 bases and J dropped 4; count of bases not matched to a gene: 8. From germline, CDR1 is MNHEY and CDR2 SVGAGI. CDR3 size: 15 residues. CDR3 bases: TGTGCCAGCAAGAAGGACAGGGGGTTTTCAGATACGCAGTATTTT. Protein product: CASKKDRGFSDTQYF.

This clonotype came up a few times. CDR3 coding DNA: TGCAGTGCTAAGAGGGGAAACTATGGCTACACCTTC. It yields the protein CSAKRGNYGYTF. The chain is built from TRBV20-1 and TRBJ1-2, with D perhaps TRBD1 (5 bases). CDR3 size: 12 residues. Germline loops: CDR1 DFQATT, CDR2 SNEGSKA (reference sequence). The V and J ends lost 4 bases and 2 bases respectively, with 8 bases between them.

There are a few counts of this clonotype. The chain uses TRBV20-1 and TRBJ1-4; the D is unclear. CDR3 size: 11 residues. Deletions cut 2 bases from V and 7 bases from J, with 5 bases between. CDR1 and CDR2 (germline): DFQATT, SNEGSKA (reference sequence). As DNA, the CDR3 is TGCAGTGCTAGATTGGGTGAAAAACTGTTTTTT. Its translation: CSARLGEKLFF.

In its sample, this clonotype was seen a few times. V and J are TRBV11-2 and TRBJ2-1; D remains unclear. V gave up 5 bases and J gave up 4 bases, with 9 bases separating them. This CDR3 comprises 13 residues. The germline CDR1 and CDR2 sequences are SGHAT and FQNNGV. DNA for the CDR3: TGTGCCAGCAGCCTCGTCGCTTACAATGAGCAGTTCTTC. Residues: CASSLVAYNEQFF. The whole variable domain, filled in from reference TRBV11-2 and TRBJ2-1, reads EAGVAQSPRYKIIEKRQSVAFWCNPISGHATLYWYQQILGQGPKLLIQFQNNGVVDDSQLPKDRFSAERLKGVDSTLKIQPAKLEDSAVYLCASSLVAYNEQFFGPGTRLTVL.

This clonotype was found many times. The V and J genes are TRBV6-2 or TRBV6-3 and TRBJ1-2; TRBD1 might be the D (5 bases). There are 14 residues in the CDR3. The V and J ends lost 5 bases and 4 bases respectively, with 14 bases between them. Germline CDR1 is MNHEY and CDR2 is SVGEGT. The CDR3 DNA reads TGTGCCAGCAGTGGGGACGGAGGCACCTATGGCTACACCTTC. It yields the protein CASSGDGGTYGYTF.

This clonotype was counted only a few times. The gene calls are TRBV20-1 and TRBJ2-3; D gene uncertain. The CDR3 spans 14 residues. V was trimmed by 2 bases and J by 4 bases, leaving 13 bases between them. Germline CDR1 and CDR2: DFQATT and SNEGSKA (reference sequence). The CDR3: CSARYGVAPDTQYF. The CDR3, as DNA: TGCAGTGCTAGATACGGCGTCGCCCCAGATACGCAGTATTTT.

This sequence joins TRBV6-6 and TRBJ2-1; 14 bases align to TRBD2. CDR1 MNHNY and CDR2 SVGAGI come from the germline V gene (reference sequence). The CDR3 loop spans 14 amino acids. Germline trimming cut 8 bases from V and 7 bases from J; bases unmatched to any gene: 4. CDR3 DNA: TGTGCCAGCGGGACTAGCGGGAGTCAAAATGAGCAGTTCTTC. Protein: CASGTSGSQNEQFF.

There are a few counts of this clonotype. The chain carries TRBV12-3 or TRBV12-4 and TRBJ2-1, with D maybe TRBD2 (6 bases). V was shortened by 4 bases and J by 6 bases, with 16 bases between the two germline ends. The CDR3 has 15 amino acids. The CDR3 region has the DNA TGTGCCAGCAGTTCCGAGACTAGTTTAACCAATGAGCAGTTCTTC. The encoded protein is CASSSETSLTNEQFF.

This clonotype came up a few times. V usage is TRBV20-1 and J usage is TRBJ2-3; 8 bases agree with TRBD2. Trimming took 0 bases from V and 8 from J; bases not matched to a gene: 7. The CDR3 has 14 amino acids. Germline V gene data show CDR1 as DFQATT and CDR2 as SNEGSKA (reference sequence). CDR3 residues: CSARETSDISTQYF. CDR3 coding DNA: TGCAGTGCTAGAGAGACTAGCGATATAAGTACGCAGTATTTT.

This clonotype was seen many times. The rearrangement uses TRBV20-1 and TRBJ2-1; D could derive from TRBD1 or TRBD2 (5 bases each). Trimming cost V 4 bases and J 3 bases, with 13 bases left between them. Germline lookup yields CDR1 DFQATT and CDR2 SNEGSKA (reference sequence). The CDR3 covers 14 residues. CDR3 residues: CSANWGSDYNEQFF. CDR3 nucleotide sequence: TGCAGTGCTAATTGGGGGAGCGACTACAATGAGCAGTTCTTC.